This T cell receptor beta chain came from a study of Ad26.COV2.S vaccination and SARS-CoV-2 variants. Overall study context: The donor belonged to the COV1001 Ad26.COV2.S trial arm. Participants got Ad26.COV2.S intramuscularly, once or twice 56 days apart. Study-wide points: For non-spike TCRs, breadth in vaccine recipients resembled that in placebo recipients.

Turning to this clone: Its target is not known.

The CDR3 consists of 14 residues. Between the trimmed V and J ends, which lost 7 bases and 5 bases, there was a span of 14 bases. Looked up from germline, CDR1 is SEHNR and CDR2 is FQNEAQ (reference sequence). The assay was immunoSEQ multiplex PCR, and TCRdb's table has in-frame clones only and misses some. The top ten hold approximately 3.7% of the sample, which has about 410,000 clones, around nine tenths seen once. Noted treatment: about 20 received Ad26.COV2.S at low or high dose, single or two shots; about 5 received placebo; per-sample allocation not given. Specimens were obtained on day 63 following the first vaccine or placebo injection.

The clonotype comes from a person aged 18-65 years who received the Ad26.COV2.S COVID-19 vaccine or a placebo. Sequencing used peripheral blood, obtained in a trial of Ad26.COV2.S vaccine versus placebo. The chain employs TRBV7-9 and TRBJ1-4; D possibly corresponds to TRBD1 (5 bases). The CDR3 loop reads CASTRDFGNEKLFF. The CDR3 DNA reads TGTGCCAGCACCCGGGACTTTGGAAATGAAAAACTGTTTTTT.